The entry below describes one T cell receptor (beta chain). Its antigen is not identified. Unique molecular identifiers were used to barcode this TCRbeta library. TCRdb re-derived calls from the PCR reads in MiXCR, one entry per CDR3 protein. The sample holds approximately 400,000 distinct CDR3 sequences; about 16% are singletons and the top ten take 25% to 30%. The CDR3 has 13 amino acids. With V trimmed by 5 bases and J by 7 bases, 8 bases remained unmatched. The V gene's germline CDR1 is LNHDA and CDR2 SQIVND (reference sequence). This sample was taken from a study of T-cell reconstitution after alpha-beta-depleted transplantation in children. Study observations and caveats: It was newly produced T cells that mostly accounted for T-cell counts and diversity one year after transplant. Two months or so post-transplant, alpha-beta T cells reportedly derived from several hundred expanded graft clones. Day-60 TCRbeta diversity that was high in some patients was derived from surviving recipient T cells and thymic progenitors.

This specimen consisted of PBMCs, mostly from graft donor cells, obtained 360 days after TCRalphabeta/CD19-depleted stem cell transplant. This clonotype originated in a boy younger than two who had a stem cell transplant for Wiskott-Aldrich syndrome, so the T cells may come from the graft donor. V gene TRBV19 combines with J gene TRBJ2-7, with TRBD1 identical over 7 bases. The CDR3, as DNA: TGTGCCAGTAGTGAGACAGGGAATAGAGAGCAGTACTTC. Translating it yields CASSETGNREQYF.